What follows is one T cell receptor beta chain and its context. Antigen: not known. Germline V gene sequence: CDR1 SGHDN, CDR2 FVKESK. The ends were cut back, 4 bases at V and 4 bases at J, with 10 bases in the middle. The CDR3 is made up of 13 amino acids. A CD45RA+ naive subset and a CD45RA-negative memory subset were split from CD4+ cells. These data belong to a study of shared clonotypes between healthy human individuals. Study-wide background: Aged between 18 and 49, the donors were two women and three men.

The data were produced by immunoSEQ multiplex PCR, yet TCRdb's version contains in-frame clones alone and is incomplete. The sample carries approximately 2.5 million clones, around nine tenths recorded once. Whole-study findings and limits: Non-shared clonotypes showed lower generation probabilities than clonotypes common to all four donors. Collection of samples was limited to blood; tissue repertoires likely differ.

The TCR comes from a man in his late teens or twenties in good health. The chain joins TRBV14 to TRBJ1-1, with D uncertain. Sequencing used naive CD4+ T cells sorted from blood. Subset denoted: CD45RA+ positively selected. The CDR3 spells CASSLYDGTEAFF. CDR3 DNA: TGTGCCAGCAGCCTCTACGACGGCACTGAAGCTTTCTTT.